The present T cell receptor beta chain was sequenced within a study of early T cells in non-severe SARS-CoV-2 infection. Germline V gene data show CDR1 as SGHTS and CDR2 as YDEGEE. V lost 6 bases and J lost 1, with 7 bases in between. CDR3 size: 12 residues. Individual cDNA molecules were tagged with unique molecular identifiers. TCRdb reprocessed the 5' RACE reads with MiXCR, giving one entry per CDR3 protein. The sample records about 69,000 distinct CDR3 sequences, over 9.5% being singletons. This TCR came from an adult who was a healthcare worker with PCR-confirmed SARS-CoV-2 infection or an uninfected control (not recorded which). Sequenced: whole blood. The chain has TRBV5-8 and TRBJ1-1; no clear D. The CDR3 reads CASTRPNTEAFF. The CDR3 DNA follows: TGTGCCAGCACCCGGCCGAACACTGAAGCTTTCTTT.